The present entry profiles one TCR beta chain with its context. It has no known antigen specificity. There are no base qualities to consult, and no much larger clone falls within one base. The sample comes from a study of regulatory T cells in long-lasting Graves disease (dated by TCRdb to the early 2020s). Regarding the complete study: Persistent Graves' disease meant more than 5 years of antithyroid drug treatment with TSH receptor autoantibodies that stayed positive. The study took place in China and was registered as a clinical trial. A total of some 33 samples were covered by TCR sequencing, comprising roughly 13 persistent and around 20 newly diagnosed Graves' disease patients. Antithyroid drugs had been taken for 8.5 to 11 years on average by persistent Graves' disease patients in the clinical cohort. Patients with persistent Graves' disease were compared with patients with newly diagnosed Graves' disease using TCR sequencing and RNA sequencing of peripheral blood.

The time point tag for this specimen amounts to: persistent/refractory GD, antithyroid drugs over 5 years with positive TRAb. For both TCR sequencing and RNA sequencing, RNA was extracted from PBMCs using TRIzol. The diagnosis of Graves' disease was made according to American Thyroid Association guidelines. Patients for the study were recruited at an endocrinology department in Xi'an, China. Each patient gave about 9.1 milliliters of peripheral blood, collected in an EDTA anticoagulant tube. Ficoll Paque Plus density gradient separation was used to isolate PBMCs, and no further T cell sorting was done. An Agilent 2100 Bioanalyzer and agarose gel were used to assess RNA quality, and a NanoDrop 2000 was used to measure RNA concentration. Results the study describes overall, beyond this receptor: TRBV28, TRBJ1-2 and TRBJ2-5 were preferentially used in persistent disease, while TRBV20-1 and TRBJ2-1 were favored in newly diagnosed disease. As a limitation, the authors acknowledged that the small sample size may reduce accuracy. Persistent Graves' disease patients showed lower TCR Shannon entropy and fewer highly expanded clones than newly diagnosed patients, suggesting clonal expansion. Only peripheral blood was studied, because thyroid tissue, the primary lesion, was inaccessible. Sequencing and analysis were restricted to the TCR beta chain. A larger number of public clonotypes was shared among persistent patients (approximately 3,000) than among newly diagnosed patients (roughly 1,000).

Libraries were prepared through multiplex PCR. The instrument given in TCRdb is Illumina HiSeq 4000. To build TCR beta libraries, CDR3 regions were amplified by Arm-PCR using iRepertoire HTBI primers. Before sequencing, the PCR products underwent gel purification. As for the original processing: Gene usage analysis of CDR3 amino acid clonotypes used the approximately 62 TRBV and 14 to 15 TRBJ segments found across samples. COPE and FqMerger were used to merge the filtered high-quality paired reads into contigs. BLAST was used to align contigs to IMGT TRBV, TRBD and TRBJ reference genes, with CDR3 defined following IMGT. Highly expanded clones were defined as clonotypes with a frequency above 0.1%. Shannon entropy was used to measure repertoire diversity, and the Gini coefficient was used to measure V-J evenness. Public clonotypes were defined as clonotypes shared by more than one individual. The raw public data were reprocessed by TCRdb itself: fastp quality trimming at Q25, MiXCR clonotype calling, in-frame beta chains only. CDR3 protein sequences are deduplicated, and each keeps its most common genes and DNA. The V and J calls and clone size are TCRdb's, not the authors'. Present in this sample are 650,000 to 700,000 distinct CDR3 sequences, 25% to 35% of which were seen just once. 42% of the sample is in the top ten clones.

V and J are truncated by 1 base and 4 bases respectively, leaving an intervening sequence of 8 bases. The CDR1 and CDR2 encoded by the germline V gene are SGHVS and FNYEAQ. From its cysteine to its phenylalanine, the CDR3 spans 14 amino acids. Of all the DNA, just the CDR3 is kept, 42 bases in frame from base 1. Sequencing used peripheral blood mononuclear cells (PBMCs), obtained when the disease was refractory, from a patient treated with antithyroid drugs. The sequence joins TRBV7-6 to TRBJ1-5; no D gene is confidently identified. The sequence derives from a female donor with Graves disease. The sequenced DNA is TGTGCCAGCAGCTTAGAGTTGGGGAATCAGCCCCAGCATTTT. Translation gives CASSLELGNQPQHF.